This TCR beta chain was sequenced during a study of T cell responses to AZD1222 COVID-19 vaccine. Study-level points and caveats: Regions left unmutated in variants are reportedly the target of nearly half of spike-specific TCRs. Repertoires were obtained solely post-peak T cell response.

About this clone: Its antigen is not identified.

Measured with immunoSEQ multiplex PCR; TCRdb has only the in-frame clones, and not every one. Of 95,000 to 150,000 clones listed, 85% to 90% were seen once; the top ten hold around 3.1%. Germline V gives CDR1 MNHEY, CDR2 SVGEGT. V dropped 0 bases and J dropped 5 bases, with 8 bases sitting between them. This CDR3 has 14 amino acids. The sequencing here drew on peripheral blood, taken on day 0 of AZD1222 vaccination. The V and J genes are TRBV6-2 or TRBV6-3 and TRBJ2-1; TRBD2 is a possible D gene (5 bases). The receptor was isolated from an adult in good health. The DNA for the CDR3 is TGTGCCAGCAGTTACTCAGGGAGCCACAATGAGCAGTTCTTC. Its protein product is CASSYSGSHNEQFF.